This T cell receptor beta chain was documented in a study of T-cell memory formation after mild COVID-19. CDR3 size: 17 residues. V dropped 2 bases and J dropped 3 bases, with 17 bases sitting between them. Germline V gene lookup returns CDR1 LGHDT and CDR2 YNNKEL (reference sequence). Study-level findings and limits: What remained unconfirmed was the SARS-CoV-2 specificity of second-wave clones peaking on day 37.

MiXCR, run by TCRdb on the 5' RACE reads, gives a single entry per CDR3 protein. The sample shows under 700,000 distinct CDR3 sequences, around 21% of them seen only once. As regards this clonotype: Its antigen is as yet unknown.

This receptor was identified in an adult woman who had mild COVID-19 (a few samples of this study predate the infection). Cell type and time point are not known. What was sequenced was PBMCs or a T cell subset sorted from them (not recorded which). The chain couples TRBV3-1 to TRBJ2-1; maybe TRBD2 (6 bases). CDR3 amino acids: CASSQNRGAFFYNEQFF. CDR3 coding DNA: TGTGCCAGCAGCCAAAACCGCGGGGCGTTTTTCTACAATGAGCAGTTCTTC.